This TCR beta chain appears in the sequencing data of a study of cytomegalovirus exposure and HLA in healthy donors. Study results and limitations: Donors were assumed by presence/absence analyses to have roughly uniform sequencing depth. There were 150 to 200 TCR beta chains listed as cytomegalovirus-associated. Segments of the TCR beta V type were, in most cases, productive about 87% or about 30% of the time in an earlier analysis.

The germline V gene has CDR1 SGHDT and CDR2 YYEEEE. Trimming cost V 0 bases and J 5 bases; bases outside gene matches: 7. The CDR3 runs 15 residues. The PCR had 60 Vbeta and 13 Jbeta primers. Sequencing was performed with immunoSEQ multiplex PCR; in TCRdb, only in-frame clones are kept and a portion is missing. There are 60,000 to 80,000 clones in the sample; 62% occur only once, and about 3% lies in the top ten. A note on this clone: As yet, its antigen is unknown.

This chain connects TRBV5-6 to TRBJ2-7, with 8 bases lining up with TRBD2. This TCR derives from a man between 25 and 39 years old in good health and CMV-seronegative. What was sequenced was PBMCs. The CDR3 spells CASSLGRGAPHEQYF. The CDR3 nucleotides read TGTGCCAGCAGCTTGGGGCGGGGGGCCCCCCACGAGCAGTACTTC.